One and the same sample provided the 24 T cell receptor beta chains below, sequenced in a study of lymphopenia after photon versus proton radiotherapy. Sequenced by immunoSEQ multiplex PCR; TCRdb stores in-frame clones only, minus some. This sample yields 25,000 to 35,000 clones, of which roughly 89% are seen a single time; roughly 44% belongs to the top ten. This material consisted of peripheral blood, taken from a patient treated with proton-based radiotherapy. All receptors come from a woman aged 60-70 years with cholangiocarcinoma. Some clones in this sample may be carry-over from other donors' samples.

The chain is built from TRBV2 and TRBJ1-6; 7 bases fit TRBD1. V lost 5 bases, J lost 5 bases, and 3 bases stayed unmatched. The CDR3 extends over 14 amino acids. From germline, CDR1 is SNHLY and CDR2 FYNNEI. CDR3 residues: CASSTGTDNSPLHF. In DNA, the CDR3 is TGTGCCAGCAGTACCGGGACAGATAATTCACCCCTCCACTTT.

The V gene is TRBV6-1, the J gene TRBJ2-7, with D possibly called TRBD1 or TRBD2 (5 bases each). Germline V gene data show CDR1 as MNHNS and CDR2 as SASEGT. V lost 4 bases to trimming and J lost 9 bases, with 25 bases between them. The CDR3 sequence is 16 residues long. The CDR3 DNA sequence: TGTGCCAGCAGTGCACTGGGTGACAGAGGGGTTTCAAGGCAGTACTTC. It is translated as CASSALGDRGVSRQYF.

This clone showed up just once. V gene TRBV27 combines with J gene TRBJ1-6; 7 bases fit TRBD1. V was pared by 6 bases and J by 7 bases, with 6 bases of the junction left unmatched. Germline values: CDR1 MNHEY, CDR2 SMNVEV (reference sequence). CDR3 size: 14 residues. CDR3 nucleotides: TGTGCCAGCAGCCTCCGGGACAGCAATTCACCCCTCCACTTT. Its translation is CASSLRDSNSPLHF.

The J gene is TRBJ1-6, the V gene TRBV6-1, with D maybe TRBD1 (5 bases). The CDR3 extends over 14 amino acids. Germline values: CDR1 MNHNS, CDR2 SASEGT. The V gene lost 3 bases and the J gene lost 6 bases, with 9 bases spanning the gap. CDR3 nucleotides: TGTGCCAGCAGTGACGGGGGTTTTAATTCACCCCTCCACTTT. This gives the protein CASSDGGFNSPLHF.

The chain recombines TRBV5-1 with TRBJ1-1, with D perhaps TRBD1 (6 bases). The CDR3 is 14 amino acids. Germline V lookup: CDR1 SGHRS, CDR2 YFSETQ. The V gene lost 4 bases and the J gene lost 4 bases, with 14 bases spanning the gap. CDR3 sequence (DNA): TGCGCCAGCAGCGCACAGGGTGGCGGCACTGAAGCTTTCTTT. It translates to CASSAQGGGTEAFF.

The chain joins TRBV6-5 to TRBJ1-2; D is possibly TRBD1 (5 bases). CDR1 MNHEY and CDR2 SVGAGI come from the germline V gene. V lost 7 bases to trimming and J lost 0 bases, with 15 bases between them. The CDR3 covers 15 residues. This CDR3 is CASTPDSRANYGYTF. CDR3 nucleotide sequence: TGTGCCAGCACCCCCGACAGTCGCGCTAACTATGGCTACACCTTC.

The V gene is TRBV18, the J gene TRBJ1-3; D remains unclear. V was pared by 8 bases and J by 2 bases, with 19 bases between. The CDR3 contains 16 residues. Germline assignment: CDR1 KGHSH and CDR2 LQKENI. In DNA, the CDR3 is TGTGCCAGCGCCGCCAGTATGAGTAGGGCTGGAAACACCATATATTTT. It is translated as CASAASMSRAGNTIYF.

The V call is TRBV5-1, the J call TRBJ1-4; 9 bases are shared with TRBD1. The ends lost 3 bases at V and 8 bases at J; junction bases unmatched: 8. The CDR3 length is 15 residues. Germline-derived CDR1 and CDR2 are SGHRS and YFSETQ. CDR3 residues: CASSYSGTGNEKLFF. CDR3 in DNA: TGCGCCAGCAGCTACTCCGGGACAGGGAACGAAAAACTGTTTTTT.

The chain couples TRBV27 to TRBJ1-2; D is possibly TRBD1 (5 bases). Germline CDR1 reads MNHEY; CDR2 reads SMNVEV (reference sequence). Trimming took off 4 bases at V and 3 bases at J, with 12 bases between the two ends. CDR3 length: 14 residues. The CDR3 loop reads CASSWGTGDYGYTF. In DNA, the CDR3 is TGTGCCAGCAGTTGGGGCACCGGGGACTATGGCTACACCTTC.

The DNA of the CDR3 is TGTGCCACCAGAAACGGGCCGAGCTCCTACGAGCAGTACTTC. Translation gives CATRNGPSSYEQYF. J is TRBJ2-7 and V is TRBV15, with no clear D. This CDR3 region has 14 residues. Germline V gives CDR1 LNHNV, CDR2 YYDKDF (reference sequence). V was clipped by 6 bases and J by 0 bases, with 12 bases between them.

V usage is TRBV4-1 and J usage is TRBJ2-1; D ambiguous. Germline values: CDR1 MGHRA, CDR2 YSYEKL. This CDR3 has 14 residues. Trimming cost V 1 base and J 9 bases, with 13 bases left between them. The CDR3 region has the DNA TGCGCCAGCAGCCAAGTTTCCGGTTGGAGTGAGCAGTTCTTC. This translates into CASSQVSGWSEQFF.

The rearrangement uses TRBV10-1 and TRBJ2-1; tentatively, D is TRBD2 (5 bases). CDR1 is WNHNN, CDR2 SYGVQD, per germline (reference sequence). V was trimmed by 1 base and J by 9 bases, leaving 10 bases between them. CDR3 length: 13 residues. The CDR3 nucleotides are TGCGCCAGCAGTGAGTTGGACTTACGTGAGCAGTTCTTC. It is translated as CASSELDLREQFF.

This chain uses TRBV7-7 with TRBJ2-2; TRBD2 matches at 7 bases. Losses at the gene ends were 4 bases for V and 2 bases for J; bases not matched to a gene: 7. Germline lookup yields CDR1 SSHAT and CDR2 FNYEAQ (reference sequence). The CDR3 is 16 amino acids. The CDR3 loop reads CASSSTSGANTGELFF. The CDR3, as DNA: TGTGCCAGCAGCTCTACAAGCGGGGCCAACACCGGGGAGCTGTTTTTT.

This clone turned up a few times. The chain employs TRBV7-9 and TRBJ1-6; no firm D call. Germline-derived CDR1 and CDR2 are SEHNR and FQNEAQ (reference sequence). The CDR3 runs to 15 residues. Trimming pared 5 bases from V and 10 bases from J, leaving 18 bases between. CDR3 sequence: CASSPERRPSSPLHF. CDR3 nucleotide sequence: TGTGCCAGCAGCCCCGAACGGCGACCCAGCTCACCCCTCCACTTT.

The CDR3 region is CASSLGAATTEAFF. The CDR3 bases are TGTGCCAGCAGCTTAGGAGCAGCGACCACTGAAGCTTTCTTT. The rearrangement joins TRBV7-9 to TRBJ1-1, with D unresolved. The CDR3 is 14 residues long. Trimming removed 1 base from V and 4 bases from J, with 10 bases in between. Germline loops: CDR1 SEHNR, CDR2 FQNEAQ (reference sequence).

This clone has just one count. This rearrangement joins TRBV6-5 to TRBJ1-1, with D possibly being TRBD1 (5 bases). The CDR3 consists of 14 residues. The germline V gene encodes CDR1 MNHEY and CDR2 SVGAGI. V gave up 2 bases and J gave up 3 bases, with 10 bases separating them. The CDR3: CASSYGGWDTEAFF. In nucleotides, the CDR3 is TGTGCCAGCAGTTACGGGGGTTGGGACACTGAAGCTTTCTTT.

The chain recombines TRBV7-2 with TRBJ1-2, with a possible D match to TRBD1 (6 bases). V gave up 3 bases and J gave up 2 bases, with 13 bases separating them. The CDR3 totals 15 residues. Germline V gene data show CDR1 as SGHTA and CDR2 as FQGNSA. In DNA form, the CDR3 reads TGTGCCAGCAGCTTCTCCGGGACACTGAACTATGGCTACACCTTC. Translation: CASSFSGTLNYGYTF.

This clone was observed a single time. The chain carries TRBV2 and TRBJ2-6; 7 nucleotides line up with TRBD1. Per the germline V gene, CDR1 is SNHLY and CDR2 is FYNNEI. This CDR3 has 17 residues. Trimming took 9 bases from V and 3 from J; bases not matched to a gene: 14. The CDR3 is CASNRQGGGGGANVLTF. CDR3 sequence (DNA): TGTGCCAGTAATCGACAGGGTGGAGGAGGTGGGGCCAACGTCCTGACTTTC. Full variable domain (remainder filled in from reference TRBV2 and TRBJ2-6): EPEVTQTPSHQVTQMGQEVILRCVPISNHLYFYWYRQILGQKVEFLVSFYNNEISEKSEIFDDQFSVERPDGSNFTLKIRSTKLEDSAMYFCASNRQGGGGGANVLTFGAGSRLTVL.

The rearrangement uses TRBV21-1 and TRBJ2-7; the table's D call TRBD1 went unverified against the DNA. TRBV21-1 is deemed a pseudogene. The CDR3 is 17 amino acids. CDR3 sequence: CASSKDTFSHISYEQYF. For the CDR3, the DNA is TGTGCCAGCAGCAAAGACACCTTCTCACACATCTCCTACGAGCAGTACTTC.

The chain recombines TRBV2 with TRBJ1-1, with D uncertain. Trimming removed 6 bases at V and 6 bases at J, with 11 bases between. The CDR3 is 12 amino acids. Germline lookup yields CDR1 SNHLY and CDR2 FYNNEI. CDR3 coding DNA: TGTGCCAGCAGCCGACTTACAGCTGAAGCTTTCTTT. Translating it yields CASSRLTAEAFF.

This chain links TRBV6-6 with TRBJ2-5, with 12 bases matching TRBD2. The CDR3 covers 16 residues. Per germline, CDR1 MNHNY and CDR2 SVGAGI (reference sequence). J was trimmed by 2 bases and V by 1 base; bases with no gene match: 2. CDR3 nucleotide sequence: TGTGCCAGCAGTTACTTTGGGACTAGCGGGCAAGAGACCCAGTACTTC. It translates to CASSYFGTSGQETQYF.

V usage is TRBV5-1 and J usage is TRBJ2-7; the D gene could be TRBD1 or TRBD2 (5 bases each). Germline V CDR1 and CDR2: SGHRS, YFSETQ. The CDR3 runs to 15 residues. Trimming left V 2 bases short and J 3 bases short, with 15 bases between. CDR3 bases: TGCGCCAGCAGCTTCGGGACCGGCGCTTTCTACGAGCAGTACTTC. Its protein product is CASSFGTGAFYEQYF.

V usage is TRBV5-1 and J usage is TRBJ2-3; D remains unclear. Germline CDR1 is SGHRS and CDR2 is YFSETQ. This CDR3 spans 15 amino acids. V was clipped by 6 bases and J by 2 bases, with 16 bases between them. CDR3 protein: CASTRGLVATDTQYF. CDR3 in DNA: TGCGCCAGCACCCGTGGTCTAGTGGCCACAGATACGCAGTATTTT.

This chain joins TRBV5-6 and TRBJ1-4; 10 nucleotides line up with TRBD1. Germline CDR1 is SGHDT and CDR2 is YYEEEE. The CDR3 has 16 amino acids. V was clipped by 0 bases and J by 11 bases; unmatched bases: 10. The CDR3 DNA is TGTGCCAGCAGCTTGGCCTCCGACAGGGGGCGGAGGAAACTGTTTTTT. Translating gives CASSLASDRGRRKLFF.